This T cell receptor beta chain was sequenced for a study of T-cell memory formation after mild COVID-19. One entry per CDR3 protein results from TCRdb running MiXCR on the 5' RACE reads. The sample has 400,000 or so distinct CDR3 sequences, over 20% seen once; the top ten hold under 15%. This CDR3 is 16 amino acids long. Trimming shortened V by 6 bases and J by 0 bases, and 16 bases separated the two germline ends. Per the germline V gene, CDR1 is SGHVS and CDR2 is FNYEAQ. This clonotype was observed a few times. The sample taken for sequencing was PBMCs or a T cell subset sorted from them (not recorded which). This TCR was sampled from an adult woman who had mild COVID-19 (a few samples of this study predate the infection). Cell type and time point are not known. The chain employs TRBV7-6 and TRBJ2-3, with D unclear. This chain's CDR3 is CASRPETGVSTDTQYF. The CDR3 DNA sequence: TGTGCCAGCAGACCCGAAACGGGTGTTAGCACAGATACGCAGTATTTT.